These 24 T cell receptor beta chains came from one sample sequenced in a study of cytomegalovirus exposure and HLA in healthy donors (dated by TCRdb to about 2017). Library generation was performed with the immunoSEQ multiplex PCR assay. The multiplex PCR relied on a mix of 60 forward primers for TCR Vbeta segments and 13 reverse primers for TCR Jbeta segments. The table was pulled from immuneACCESS by TCRdb, which kept in-frame rearrangements only. Such tables lose some clones; where checked, under half of the loss comes from unresolved V genes, and the rest has no known cause. The sample's own table lists about 88,000 clones. The biggest ten clones account for roughly 6% of the sample. The sequencing sample was made of PBMCs. Every receptor here comes from a girl aged 10 to 17 in good health and CMV-seropositive.

This chain joins TRBV29-1 and TRBJ2-3; D is possibly TRBD1 (7 bases). Germline values: CDR1 SQVTM, CDR2 ANQGSEA. The CDR3 is 12 amino acids. V shed 8 bases and J shed 5 bases, with 14 bases lying between them. The CDR3 sequence is CSLEGAGDTQYF. The CDR3 coding sequence is TGCAGCTTGGAGGGGGCTGGAGATACGCAGTATTTT.

This chain links TRBV10-3 with TRBJ2-7, with D maybe TRBD1 (6 bases). V gave up 6 bases and J gave up 2 bases, with 14 bases separating them. There are 14 residues in the CDR3. The germline V gene encodes CDR1 ENHRY and CDR2 SYGVKD. Here the CDR3 reads CAISDPQGTYEQYF. The CDR3, as DNA: TGTGCCATCAGCGACCCCCAGGGGACCTACGAGCAGTACTTC.

The genes are TRBV5-6 and TRBJ2-1; 7 positions agree with TRBD2. V shed 0 bases, J shed 4 bases, and the junction held 4 bases outside the gene matches. In germline, CDR1 is SGHDT, CDR2 YYEEEE. CDR3 length: 15 residues. Here the CDR3 DNA reads TGTGCCAGCAGCTTGGCGGATAGCGGGTACAATGAGCAGTTCTTC. Protein product: CASSLADSGYNEQFF.

V is TRBV7-3 and J is TRBJ1-1, with unresolved D. Between the trimmed V and J ends, which lost 3 bases and 5 bases, there was a span of 13 bases. The length of the CDR3 is 14 residues. Germline loops: CDR1 SGHTA, CDR2 FQGTGA. The DNA of the CDR3 is TGTGCCAGCAGCTTGAAACCGGGTAGGACTGAAGCTTTCTTT. Protein product: CASSLKPGRTEAFF.

This chain uses TRBV10-3 with TRBJ1-2; TRBD1 matches at 7 bases. The J segment lost 8 bases and the V segment lost 0 bases, leaving 6 bases of the junction unmatched. The V gene's germline CDR1 is ENHRY and CDR2 SYGVKD. The CDR3 is 14 amino acids. The CDR3: CAISESQTGRGYTF. The DNA for the CDR3 is TGTGCCATCAGTGAGTCGCAGACAGGGCGGGGCTACACCTTC.

The chain couples TRBV10-3 to TRBJ1-2, with D possibly being TRBD1 (6 bases). The germline V gene has CDR1 ENHRY and CDR2 SYGVKD. The CDR3 length is 14 residues. V was shortened by 0 bases and J by 6 bases, with 11 bases between the two germline ends. Here the CDR3 reads CAISESVGTNGYTF. The DNA of the CDR3 is TGTGCCATCAGTGAGTCAGTAGGGACAAATGGCTACACCTTC.

The V and J genes are TRBV4-1 and TRBJ1-2; 8 bases are shared with TRBD1. Germline CDR1 reads MGHRA; CDR2 reads YSYEKL. V shed 0 bases and J 7 bases; nucleotides not matched to a gene: 10. This CDR3 contains 16 residues. CDR3 region: CASSQDQPGGIGGYTF. CDR3 in DNA: TGCGCCAGCAGCCAAGATCAGCCAGGGGGCATCGGTGGCTACACCTTC.

For this clone: The same CDR3 arises from other DNA sequences in this sample as well. CDR3 DNA sequence: TGTGCCTGGAGTGGGGGGGTGACAGATACGCAGTATTTT. Translated: CAWSGGVTDTQYF. The chain recombines TRBV30 with TRBJ2-3; TRBD2 might be the D (6 bases). Trimming removed 1 base from V and 3 bases from J, with 8 bases in between. Per germline, CDR1 GTSNPN and CDR2 SVGIG (reference sequence). The CDR3 contains 13 residues.

This chain joins TRBV27 and TRBJ2-2; no reliable D call. In germline, CDR1 is MNHEY, CDR2 SMNVEV (reference sequence). CDR3 length equals 13 residues. Trimming shortened V by 3 bases and J by 7 bases, and 9 bases separated the two germline ends. The chain's CDR3 is CASSFSYSGELFF. In DNA form, the CDR3 reads TGTGCCAGCAGTTTTAGTTATAGCGGGGAGCTGTTTTTT.

The CDR3 reads CASSLGTSGERGREQFF. CDR3 DNA: TGTGCCAGCAGCTTAGGGACTAGCGGGGAGAGAGGTCGTGAGCAGTTCTTC. The chain recombines TRBV7-2 with TRBJ2-1, with TRBD2 identical over 12 bases. The J segment lost 9 bases and the V segment lost 1 base, leaving 10 bases of the junction unmatched. Per the germline V gene, CDR1 is SGHTA and CDR2 is FQGNSA. This CDR3 comprises 17 residues.

The chain has TRBV5-4 and TRBJ1-1; D uncertain. Germline CDR1 SGHNT, CDR2 YYREEE (reference sequence). This CDR3 contains 13 residues. The germline V and J ends were trimmed by 5 bases and 1 base, with 9 bases remaining between them. Written as DNA, the CDR3 is TGTGCCAGCAGGCGAGTTGGGAACACTGAAGCTTTCTTT. Its translation is CASRRVGNTEAFF.

V and J are TRBV29-1 and TRBJ2-2; TRBD1 might be the D (6 bases). This CDR3 has 15 residues. Trimming left V 0 bases short and J 6 bases short, with 14 bases between. From germline, CDR1 is SQVTM and CDR2 ANQGSEA. The CDR3 region has the DNA TGCAGCGTTGAAGAGAGAGATAAGGGGGCCGGGGAGCTGTTTTTT. Protein: CSVEERDKGAGELFF.

The chain employs TRBV2 and TRBJ1-6; D gene uncertain. The CDR3 loop spans 15 amino acids. CDR1 and CDR2 from the germline V gene are SNHLY and FYNNEI. The ends were cut back, 0 bases at V and 4 bases at J, with 7 bases in the middle. The CDR3 region has the DNA TGTGCCAGCAGTGAAGCCCTTAAATATAATTCACCCCTCCACTTT. It yields the protein CASSEALKYNSPLHF.

The gene calls are TRBV10-3 and TRBJ1-1; D is undetermined. Trimming pared 2 bases from V and 0 bases from J, leaving 7 bases between. Looked up from germline, CDR1 is ENHRY and CDR2 is SYGVKD. The CDR3 covers 14 residues. This chain's CDR3 is CAISEGQLNTEAFF. The DNA for the CDR3 is TGTGCCATCAGTGAGGGGCAGTTGAACACTGAAGCTTTCTTT.

This sequence joins TRBV29-1 and TRBJ1-2; TRBD1 agrees at 9 bases. The CDR3 runs to 13 residues. Germline V lookup: CDR1 SQVTM, CDR2 ANQGSEA. The ends lost 2 bases at V and 5 bases at J; junction bases unmatched: 3. This CDR3 reads CSVEIGTGYGYTF. The CDR3 bases are TGCAGCGTTGAAATCGGGACAGGGTATGGCTACACCTTC.

This chain connects TRBV7-9 to TRBJ1-1, with D perhaps matching TRBD1 (6 bases). The CDR3 totals 16 residues. Germline CDR1 reads SEHNR; CDR2 reads FQNEAQ (reference sequence). V lost 2 bases and J 1 base, leaving 14 bases between the germline ends. The chain's CDR3 is CASSLSGEGGNTEAFF. In DNA form, the CDR3 reads TGTGCCAGCAGCTTAAGTGGGGAAGGGGGGAACACTGAAGCTTTCTTT.

About this clone itself: A read error may produce the germline difference seen at one junction end. The chain joins TRBV7-9 to TRBJ2-7; possible D gene TRBD1, 5 bases. Germline-derived CDR1 and CDR2 are SEHNR and FQNEAQ (reference sequence). The CDR3 is 11 residues long. CDR3 DNA: TGTGCCAGAAGCTTAGGGGCCGAGCAGTACTTC. It encodes CARSLGAEQYF. The full variable domain, its missing parts supplied by reference TRBV7-9 and TRBJ2-7, is DTGVSQNPRHKITKRGQNVTFRCDPISEHNRLYWYRQTLGQGPEFLTYFQNEAQLEKSRLLSDRFSAERPKGSFSTLEIQRTEQGDSAMYLCARSLGAEQYFGPGTRLTVT.

V usage is TRBV18 and J usage is TRBJ2-1; the match to TRBD2 covers 10 bases. Germline values: CDR1 KGHSH, CDR2 LQKENI. J lost 7 bases, V lost 0 bases, and 3 bases had no gene match. The CDR3 covers 15 residues. CDR3 loop: CASSPPGLALNEQFF. The CDR3 region has the DNA TGTGCCAGCTCACCACCGGGACTAGCGTTGAATGAGCAGTTCTTC.

V is TRBV28 and J is TRBJ2-5; TRBD1 might be the D (5 bases). Trimming left V 3 bases short and J 3 bases short, with 20 bases between. This CDR3 contains 17 residues. CDR1 is MDHEN and CDR2 is SYDVKM in the germline V gene. Written as DNA, the CDR3 is TGTGCCAGCAGTTTGGTGGAGACAGTTAATCGAAAAGAGACCCAGTACTTC. Translated, it gives CASSLVETVNRKETQYF.

This chain links TRBV27 with TRBJ1-1; a weak D match, TRBD1 (5 bases). Germline values: CDR1 MNHEY, CDR2 SMNVEV (reference sequence). CDR3 length equals 13 residues. The V gene lost 5 bases and the J gene lost 3 bases, with 10 bases spanning the gap. The CDR3: CASSPTGDTEAFF. CDR3 coding DNA: TGTGCCAGCAGTCCTACGGGGGACACTGAAGCTTTCTTT.

The CDR3 region has the DNA TGTGCCAGCTCACCAACTGCGGGGGTTCCCAACACCGGGGAGCTGTTTTTT. It codes for CASSPTAGVPNTGELFF. This chain joins TRBV18 and TRBJ2-2, with 7 bases matching TRBD2. From germline, CDR1 is KGHSH and CDR2 LQKENI. This CDR3 region has 17 residues. The trim removed 2 bases at V and 2 bases at J, leaving 8 bases unmatched.

The rearrangement joins TRBV4-1 to TRBJ2-7, with TRBD2 as a possible D gene (6 bases). Trimming removed 0 bases at V and 2 bases at J, with 11 bases between. CDR1 is MGHRA and CDR2 is YSYEKL in the germline V gene. The CDR3 is 15 amino acids. CDR3 amino acids: CASSQEVGGAYEQYV. The CDR3 DNA reads as TGCGCCAGCAGCCAAGAGGTGGGGGGAGCCTACGAGCAGTACGTC.

The rearrangement uses TRBV11-2 and TRBJ1-1, with D possibly TRBD1 on 6 matching bases. The CDR3 is 14 residues long. Trimming stripped 4 bases from V and 1 base from J, with 10 bases between. Germline-derived CDR1 and CDR2 are SGHAT and FQNNGV. CDR3 DNA: TGTGCCAGCAGCTCTCGACAGGCGAACACTGAAGCTTTCTTT. Its protein product is CASSSRQANTEAFF.

The chain couples TRBV4-3 to TRBJ2-4; the D gene is possibly TRBD1 (6 bases). The CDR3 is 20 residues long. V dropped 0 bases and J dropped 0 bases, with 21 bases sitting between them. The V gene's germline CDR1 is LGHNA and CDR2 YSLEER. In nucleotides, the CDR3 is TGCGCCAGCAGCCAAGAAACACAGGACAGTATTTACGTAGCCAAAAACATTCAGTACTTC. Its protein product is CASSQETQDSIYVAKNIQYF.